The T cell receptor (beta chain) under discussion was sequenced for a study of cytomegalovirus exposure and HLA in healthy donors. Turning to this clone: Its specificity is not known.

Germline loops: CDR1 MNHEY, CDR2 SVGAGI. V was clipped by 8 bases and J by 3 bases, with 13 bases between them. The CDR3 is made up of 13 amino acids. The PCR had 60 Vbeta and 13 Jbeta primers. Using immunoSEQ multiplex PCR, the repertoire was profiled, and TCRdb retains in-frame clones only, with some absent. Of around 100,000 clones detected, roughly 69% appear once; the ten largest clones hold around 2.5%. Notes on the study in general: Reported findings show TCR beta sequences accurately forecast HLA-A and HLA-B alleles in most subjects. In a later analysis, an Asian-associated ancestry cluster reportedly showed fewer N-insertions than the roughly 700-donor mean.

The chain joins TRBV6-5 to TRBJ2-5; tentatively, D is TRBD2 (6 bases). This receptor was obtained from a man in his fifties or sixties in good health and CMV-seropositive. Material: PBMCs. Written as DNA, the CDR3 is TGTGCCAGCGGCGTCAGGGAGGAAGAGACCCAGTACTTC. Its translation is CASGVREEETQYF.